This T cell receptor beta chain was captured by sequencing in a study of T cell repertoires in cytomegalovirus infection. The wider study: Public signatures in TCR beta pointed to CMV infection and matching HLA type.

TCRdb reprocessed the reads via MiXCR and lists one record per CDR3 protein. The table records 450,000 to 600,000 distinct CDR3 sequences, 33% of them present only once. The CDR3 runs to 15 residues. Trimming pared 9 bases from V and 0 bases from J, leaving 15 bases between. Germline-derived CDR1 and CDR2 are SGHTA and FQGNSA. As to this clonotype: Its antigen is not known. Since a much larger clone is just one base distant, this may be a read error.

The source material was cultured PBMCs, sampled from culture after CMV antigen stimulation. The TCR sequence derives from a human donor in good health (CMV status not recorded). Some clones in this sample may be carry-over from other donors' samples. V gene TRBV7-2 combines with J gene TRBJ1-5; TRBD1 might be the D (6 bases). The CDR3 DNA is TGTGCCAGGAGCCGGCAGGGGCTTAGCAATCAGCCCCAGCATTTT. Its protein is CARSRQGLSNQPQHF.